This T cell receptor beta chain was profiled in a study of CD8 T cells in Susac syndrome. The RNA, about 0.5 to 1 ug, was put through reverse transcription using random hexamers. Amplification of TCR beta CDR3 across 54 Vbeta and 13 Jbeta was performed with immunoSEQ multiplex PCR. TCRdb analysed the immunoSEQ multiplex PCR reads with MiXCR anew, one entry per CDR3 protein. Here the sample spans approximately 200,000 distinct CDR3 sequences, around 93% being singletons. TEMRA cells underwent FACS enrichment and CD8+ and CD4+ T cells underwent negative isolation. CDR3 length: 16 residues. V lost 0 bases and J lost 4, with 13 bases in between. The germline V gene has CDR1 SQVTM and CDR2 ANQGSEA.

This receptor was obtained from a human donor with multiple sclerosis. Sequencing used CD4+ T cells from PBMCs. The chain couples TRBV29-1 to TRBJ2-6; no clear D. CDR3 nucleotides: TGCAGCGTTGAAGATCGCACGGCTCCCGGGGCCAACGTCCTGACTTTC. Protein product: CSVEDRTAPGANVLTF.